This entry concerns a single T cell receptor beta chain. This specimen comes from a study of T cell changes during pregnancy in multiple sclerosis. Produced via immunoSEQ multiplex PCR; TCRdb's table is partial and in-frame only. The sample records tens of thousands of clones, approximately 89% being singletons. Germline assignment: CDR1 SGHVS and CDR2 FNYEAQ. Between the trimmed V and J ends, which lost 2 bases and 7 bases, there was a span of 11 bases. The CDR3 runs to 13 residues. The chain recombines TRBV7-6 with TRBJ1-2; no reliable D call. The specimen comprised peripheral blood, sampled before pregnancy. This TCR was recovered from a female donor with multiple sclerosis, enrolled in a pregnancy study. For the CDR3, the DNA is TGTGCCAGCAGCTTAACAGCGGTGGGTGGCTACACCTTC. Translating gives CASSLTAVGGYTF.